Sequencing of this TCR beta chain was carried out in a study of blood T cell repertoires in COVID-19. Across the study: Sources were T cells, B-cell-depleted T cells, or PBMCs; the material itself was cDNA or gDNA.

This CDR3 spans 17 amino acids. Trimming at V came to 7 bases and at J to 4 bases, leaving 15 bases not matched to a gene. CDR1 and CDR2 (germline): SQVTM, ANQGSEA. Seattle participants joined during active infection and were tracked over time. Original data processing: Amplification of reference gene primers was used by the study to estimate nucleated cell counts. Method: immunoSEQ multiplex PCR; TCRdb's copy keeps in-frame clones and lacks some. The V and J calls and clone size come from that table; D and trimming were worked out from the DNA. This table has about 160,000 clones, about 83% appearing once.

The origin of this receptor is a woman between 65 and 79 years old with COVID-19, enrolled during active disease. The sequenced material came from peripheral blood. This chain connects TRBV29-1 to TRBJ1-3, with 11 bases identical to TRBD1. CDR3 in amino acids: CSASRTGGFLSGNTIYF. CDR3 in DNA: TGCAGCGCTAGCCGGACAGGGGGCTTCCTTTCGGGAAACACCATATATTTT.